Below, 11 T cell receptor beta chains from the same sample are listed, as sequenced in a study of cytomegalovirus exposure and HLA in healthy donors. The PCR had 60 Vbeta and 13 Jbeta primers. Sequencing was performed with immunoSEQ multiplex PCR; in TCRdb, only in-frame clones are kept and a portion is missing. The table includes tens of thousands of clones, 67% detected once. Sequencing was performed on PBMCs. Receptor source: a woman in her 50s in good health and CMV-seropositive.

This clone was observed a single time. The chain joins TRBV18 to TRBJ2-7; tentatively, D is TRBD1 (6 bases). V was cut by 4 bases and J by 2 bases, with 9 bases left in between. Germline V CDR1 and CDR2: KGHSH, LQKENI. This CDR3 spans 13 amino acids. The CDR3 here is CASSRTGPYEQYV. DNA of the CDR3: TGTGCCAGCTCACGCACAGGGCCCTACGAGCAGTACGTC.

This sequence joins TRBV19 and TRBJ1-2, with a possible D match to TRBD1 (6 bases). The CDR3 sequence is 14 residues long. CDR1 and CDR2 from the germline V gene are LNHDA and SQIVND (reference sequence). Trimming shortened V by 3 bases and J by 5 bases, and 13 bases separated the two germline ends. This chain's CDR3 is CASSIQGLGYGYTF. CDR3 nucleotides: TGTGCCAGTAGTATCCAGGGGCTCGGGTATGGCTACACCTTC.

This rearrangement joins TRBV28 to TRBJ1-1; D uncertain. The germline V gene has CDR1 MDHEN and CDR2 SYDVKM. V lost 5 bases and J lost 8, with 15 bases in between. The CDR3 is made up of 13 amino acids. CDR3 sequence: CASSLGVEGEAFF. The CDR3 DNA reads TGTGCCAGCAGTCTCGGGGTGGAGGGCGAAGCTTTCTTT.

This rearrangement joins TRBV4-2 to TRBJ2-5; 7 positions match TRBD2. From germline, CDR1 is LGHNA and CDR2 YNFKEQ. The J segment lost 4 bases and the V segment lost 0 bases, leaving 2 bases of the junction unmatched. The CDR3 length is 14 residues. CDR3 coding DNA: TGTGCCAGCAGCCAAGATGGCGGGGGAGAGACCCAGTACTTC. It is translated as CASSQDGGGETQYF.

This chain connects TRBV13 to TRBJ1-1, with 8 positions matching TRBD1. V shed 8 bases, J shed 2 bases, and the junction held 7 bases outside the gene matches. The CDR3 loop spans 14 amino acids. Germline V CDR1 and CDR2: PRHDT, FYEKMQ (reference sequence). The CDR3, as DNA: TGTGCCAGCGCCCTACAGGGGGTTAACACTGAAGCTTTCTTT. Protein: CASALQGVNTEAFF.

This chain links TRBV5-1 with TRBJ2-5; 8 bases fit TRBD1. The CDR3 loop spans 15 amino acids. Germline values: CDR1 SGHRS, CDR2 YFSETQ. V shed 7 bases and J 2 bases; nucleotides not matched to a gene: 10. Written as DNA, the CDR3 is TGCGCCAGCGTCGAGACAGGGGCTCCACAAGAGACCCAGTACTTC. Protein sequence: CASVETGAPQETQYF.

A remark on this clone: Germline is not matched at one junction end, which may reflect a read error. The sample contains more than one DNA sequence encoding this CDR3. The chain links TRBV4-1 to TRBJ1-3, with TRBD1 identical over 7 bases. The germline CDR1 and CDR2 sequences are MGHRA and YSYEKL. The CDR3 covers 15 residues. This CDR3 reads CASSVTGYSGNTIYF. The DNA of the CDR3 is TGTGCCAGCAGCGTGACAGGGTACTCTGGAAACACCATATATTTT.

The gene calls are TRBV6-4 and TRBJ1-6; TRBD1 agrees at 7 bases. Germline V lookup: CDR1 MRHNA, CDR2 SNTAGT. Trimming cost V 5 bases and J 10 bases; bases outside gene matches: 11. The CDR3 has 15 amino acids. The chain's CDR3 is CASSTQGDTRSPLHF. The CDR3 nucleotides read TGTGCCAGCAGTACTCAGGGGGACACAAGATCACCCCTCCACTTT.

This chain connects TRBV5-1 to TRBJ2-5; 7 nucleotides line up with TRBD2. The J segment lost 0 bases and the V segment lost 6 bases, leaving 5 bases of the junction unmatched. Germline V gives CDR1 SGHRS, CDR2 YFSETQ. The CDR3 spans 14 residues. The CDR3 loop is CASTLGGYQETQYF. The CDR3 DNA is TGCGCCAGCACACTGGGGGGGTACCAAGAGACCCAGTACTTC.

This clone has more than one count but fewer than ten. This sequence joins TRBV19 and TRBJ1-2; D gene unclear. Germline-derived CDR1 and CDR2 are LNHDA and SQIVND (reference sequence). The CDR3 is 14 amino acids. V was shortened by 3 bases and J by 3 bases, with 11 bases between the two germline ends. CDR3 coding DNA: TGTGCCAGTAGTATTGGCACAATTTACTATGGCTACACCTTC. As protein: CASSIGTIYYGYTF.

This clone was counted between two and nine times. The chain joins TRBV6-5 to TRBJ2-3, with 11 bases identical to TRBD1. The trim removed 2 bases at V and 5 bases at J, leaving 3 bases unmatched. Germline V gene lookup returns CDR1 MNHEY and CDR2 SVGAGI. This CDR3 is 15 amino acids long. CDR3: CASSYGQGALDTQYF. As DNA, the CDR3 is TGTGCCAGCAGTTACGGACAGGGGGCTTTAGATACGCAGTATTTT.